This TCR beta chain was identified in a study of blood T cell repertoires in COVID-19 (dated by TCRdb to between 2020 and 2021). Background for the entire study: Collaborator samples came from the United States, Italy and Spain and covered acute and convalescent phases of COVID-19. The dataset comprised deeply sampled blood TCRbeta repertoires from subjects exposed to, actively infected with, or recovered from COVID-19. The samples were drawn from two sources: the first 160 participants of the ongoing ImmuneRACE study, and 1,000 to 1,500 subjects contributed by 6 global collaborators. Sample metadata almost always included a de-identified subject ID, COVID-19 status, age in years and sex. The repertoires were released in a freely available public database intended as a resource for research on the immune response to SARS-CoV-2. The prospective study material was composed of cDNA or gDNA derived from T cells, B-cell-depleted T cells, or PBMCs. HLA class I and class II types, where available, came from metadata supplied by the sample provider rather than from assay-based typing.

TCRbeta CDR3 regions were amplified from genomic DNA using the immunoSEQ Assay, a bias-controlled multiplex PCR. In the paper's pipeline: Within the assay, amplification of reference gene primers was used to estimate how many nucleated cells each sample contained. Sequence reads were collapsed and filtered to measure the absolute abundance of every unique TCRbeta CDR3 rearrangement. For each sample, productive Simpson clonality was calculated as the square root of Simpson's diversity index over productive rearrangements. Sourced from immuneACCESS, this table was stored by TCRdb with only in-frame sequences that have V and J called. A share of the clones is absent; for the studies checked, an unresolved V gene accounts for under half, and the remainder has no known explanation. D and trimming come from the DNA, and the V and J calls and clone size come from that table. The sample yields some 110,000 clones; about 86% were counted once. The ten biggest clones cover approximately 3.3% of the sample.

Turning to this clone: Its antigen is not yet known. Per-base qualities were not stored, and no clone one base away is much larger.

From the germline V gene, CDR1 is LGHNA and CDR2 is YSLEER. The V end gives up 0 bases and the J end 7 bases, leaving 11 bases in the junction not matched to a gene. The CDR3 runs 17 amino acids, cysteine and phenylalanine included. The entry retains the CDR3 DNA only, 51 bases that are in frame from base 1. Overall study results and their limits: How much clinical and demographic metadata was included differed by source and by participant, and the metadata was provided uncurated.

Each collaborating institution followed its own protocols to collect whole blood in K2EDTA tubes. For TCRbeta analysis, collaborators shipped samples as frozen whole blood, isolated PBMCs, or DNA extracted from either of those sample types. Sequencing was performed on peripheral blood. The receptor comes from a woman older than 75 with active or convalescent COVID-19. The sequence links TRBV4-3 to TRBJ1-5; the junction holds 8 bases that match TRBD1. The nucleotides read TGCGCCAGCAGCCAAGATCGGTATCCCAGACAGGGGCAGCCCCAGCATTTT. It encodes CASSQDRYPRQGQPQHF.